One T cell receptor (beta chain) is described in this entry. This clonotype was detected ten times or more. Its binding antigen is unknown. No base quality values were provided; no much bigger clone lies one nucleotide off. The time point label here, explained by the study, means: before trial treatment. Donors were enrolled in RACIN, a single-arm phase I dose-escalation trial combining nivolumab, ipilimumab, aspirin, low-dose cyclophosphamide and low-dose radiotherapy. Patients were eligible if they had advanced solid tumors that were TIL-negative. This specimen belongs to a study of low-dose radiotherapy and immunotherapy resistance in tumors (dated by TCRdb to between 2021 and 2024). Notes on the research overall: Cohort 1 received 0.5 Gy per fraction every 2 weeks, with a prescribed total PTV dose of 6.5 Gy. The translational analysis covered eight patients: three from the first dose cohort and the first five from the second dose cohort. Starting on cycle 1 day 1, patients took 300 mg of aspirin by mouth once daily for four cycles. Cohort 2 received 1 Gy per fraction every two weeks, with a total of 13 Gy over 26 weeks. No randomization into treatment groups was done for the people taking part in the trial. Patients were given nivolumab as a 240 mg flat dose every two weeks and ipilimumab at 1 mg/kg every six weeks, with both drugs delivered intravenously. Every two weeks, patients got intravenous cyclophosphamide at 200 mg/m2, given one day ahead of each radiation and immunotherapy administration.

Instrument used: Illumina HiSeq 2500. Superscript III and a set of TRAV- and TRBV-specific primers were used to synthesize first-strand cDNA, so that both TCRalpha and TCRbeta chains were covered. TCRs were amplified for 20 to 25 PCR cycles with Phusion, using a constant-region primer paired with the adapter attached to the V primers. The isolated mRNA was amplified using the MessageAmp II aRNA Amplification Kit, with in vitro transcription performed for approximately 15 hours at 37 degrees C. mRNA for TCR sequencing was isolated with the Dynabeads mRNA DIRECT Purification Kit. Indexed Illumina adapters were added in a second Phusion PCR of 20 to 30 cycles, after which AMPure XP beads were used to purify the products. The paper's processing steps were these. Using custom Perl scripts, TCR sequences encoding the same protein were pooled, out-of-frame sequences were removed, and the abundance of each clonotype was computed. Any TCR sequence backed by just one read was left out of the analysis. The metrics used to describe the repertoires included Shannon entropy, Gini index, clonality, richness, and the frequency of TCRs shared between repertoires. In-frame beta chains were kept once TCRdb had trimmed the public reads at Q25 with fastp and called clones with MiXCR. Each entry is one CDR3 protein sequence, shown with its most common DNA and genes. TCRdb, not the original authors, processed these V and J calls. In all, the sample holds some 71,000 distinct CDR3 sequences, and roughly 31% of those were seen once. The leading ten clones occupy 11% of the sample.

The clonotype was recovered from a female donor with ovarian cancer. Material: PBMCs, obtained before treatment.

The bases read TGCGCCAGCAAGGAACTAGCGGGGCCTGGAGCCAAAAACATTCAGTACTTC. This codes for CASKELAGPGAKNIQYF. The chain is made from TRBV5-1 and TRBJ2-4, with 10 bases matching TRBD2. V ends up 6 bases short and J 0 bases short, with an unmatched junction base count of 9. The CDR3 starts with the cysteine, ends with the phenylalanine, and has 17 residues. The DNA shown is the 51-base CDR3, in frame from base 1. Looking up the germline V gene yields CDR1 SGHRS and CDR2 YFSETQ.